This T cell receptor beta chain was sequenced during a study of control samples from healthy donors and cancer patients. Germline loops: CDR1 SNHLY, CDR2 FYNNEI. Trimming stripped 4 bases from V and 5 bases from J, with 0 bases between. CDR3 length equals 10 residues. The data were produced by immunoSEQ multiplex PCR, yet TCRdb's version contains in-frame clones alone and is incomplete. There are roughly 150,000 clones in the sample; just over 85% occur only once, and approximately 1.6% lies in the top ten. This chain connects TRBV2 to TRBJ1-3; D is undetermined. The source of this sequence is a man aged 18 to 30 in good health. The sequenced sample consisted of blood. CDR3 amino acids: CASSGNTIYF. The CDR3 nucleotides read TGTGCCAGCAGTGGAAACACCATATATTTT.